This T cell receptor (beta chain) was obtained from a study of T-cell memory formation after mild COVID-19. TCRdb re-analysed the 5' RACE reads in MiXCR, keeping a single row per CDR3 protein. The table records about 400,000 distinct CDR3 sequences, around 22% of them present only once. This clonotype was seen a handful of times. This CDR3 is 16 amino acids long. From germline, CDR1 is MDHEN and CDR2 SYDVKM. V lost 2 bases to trimming and J lost 5 bases; unmatched junction nucleotides: 6. The TCR originated in an adult woman who had mild COVID-19 (a few samples of this study predate the infection). Cell type and time point are not known. What was sequenced was PBMCs or a T cell subset sorted from them (not recorded which). The chain employs TRBV28 and TRBJ2-7; 13 nucleotides align to TRBD2. The CDR3 nucleotides read TGTGCCAGCAGTTTACAGTCCGGACTAGCGGGAGACGAGCAGTACTTC. This gives the protein CASSLQSGLAGDEQYF.